This T cell receptor (beta chain) was captured in a study of vaccination and CD4 T cells after COVID-19. The wider study: Overlapping spike peptides from SARS-CoV-2, HCoV-NL63, HCoV-OC43 and HCoV-229E served to stimulate the cells.

On this clonotype itself: Its antigen is unidentified.

Treatment here: 10-day PBMC culture with coronavirus spike peptide pools or control peptides (ViraFEST assay). Expanded clonotypes were found by TCR sequencing after peptide-pool stimulation (ViraFEST). Losses at the gene ends were 1 base for V and 4 bases for J; bases not matched to a gene: 11. The CDR3 has 17 residues. CDR1 SGHTA and CDR2 FQGNSA come from the germline V gene. Scientists ran DNA taken from cultured CD4+ T cells through the Oncomine TCR Beta short-read assay for sequencing. It was cultured CD4+ T cells from which genomic DNA was extracted. TCRdb used MiXCR to reprocess the PCR reads, holding one entry per CDR3 protein. Here the sample spans under 15,000 distinct CDR3 sequences, around 40% being singletons.

The TCR sequence derives from a human donor who had recovered from COVID-19. Specimen: CD4+ T cells from blood, cultured in vitro, collected before SARS-CoV-2 vaccination. The rearrangement joins TRBV7-2 to TRBJ1-1; 8 positions match TRBD1. In DNA form, the CDR3 reads TGTGCCAGCAGCTTAGATCGACACAGGGGGTGGCCCACTGAAGCTTTCTTT. This sequence encodes CASSLDRHRGWPTEAFF.